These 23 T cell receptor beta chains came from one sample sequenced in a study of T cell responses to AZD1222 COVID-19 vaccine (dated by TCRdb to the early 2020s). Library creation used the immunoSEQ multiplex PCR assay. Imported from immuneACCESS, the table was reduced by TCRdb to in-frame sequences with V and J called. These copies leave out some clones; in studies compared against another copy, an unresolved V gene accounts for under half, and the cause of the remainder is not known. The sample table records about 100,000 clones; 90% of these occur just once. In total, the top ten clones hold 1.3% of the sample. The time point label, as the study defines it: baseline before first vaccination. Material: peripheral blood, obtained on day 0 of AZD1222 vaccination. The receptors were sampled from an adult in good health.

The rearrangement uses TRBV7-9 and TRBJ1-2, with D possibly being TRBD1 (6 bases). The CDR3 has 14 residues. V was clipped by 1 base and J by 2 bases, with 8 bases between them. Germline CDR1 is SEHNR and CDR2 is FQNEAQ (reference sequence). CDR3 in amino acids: CASSLDGGNYGYTF. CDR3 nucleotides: TGTGCCAGCAGCTTAGACGGGGGCAACTATGGCTACACCTTC. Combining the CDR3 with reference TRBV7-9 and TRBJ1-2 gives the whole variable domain DTGVSQNPRHKITKRGQNVTFRCDPISEHNRLYWYRQTLGQGPEFLTYFQNEAQLEKSRLLSDRFSAERPKGSFSTLEIQRTEQGDSAMYLCASSLDGGNYGYTFGSGTRLTVV.

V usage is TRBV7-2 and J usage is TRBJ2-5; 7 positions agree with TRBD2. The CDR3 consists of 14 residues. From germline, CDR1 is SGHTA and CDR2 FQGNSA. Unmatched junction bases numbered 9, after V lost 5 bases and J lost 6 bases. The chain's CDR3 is CASSPGLELKTQYF. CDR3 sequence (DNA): TGTGCCAGCAGCCCCGGACTAGAGCTGAAGACCCAGTACTTC.

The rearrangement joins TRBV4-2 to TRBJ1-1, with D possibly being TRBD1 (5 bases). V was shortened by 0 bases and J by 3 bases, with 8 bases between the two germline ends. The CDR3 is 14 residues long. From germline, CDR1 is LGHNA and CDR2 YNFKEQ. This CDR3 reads CASSQDGGDTEAFF. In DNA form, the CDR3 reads TGTGCCAGCAGCCAAGATGGGGGGGACACTGAAGCTTTCTTT.

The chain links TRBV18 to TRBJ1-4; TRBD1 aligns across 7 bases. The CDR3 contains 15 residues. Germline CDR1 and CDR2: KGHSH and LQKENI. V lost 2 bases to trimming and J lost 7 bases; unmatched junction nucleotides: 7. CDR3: CASSPSQGGFEKLFF. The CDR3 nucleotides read TGTGCCAGCTCACCAAGCCAGGGGGGCTTTGAAAAACTGTTTTTT. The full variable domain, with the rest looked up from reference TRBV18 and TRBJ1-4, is NAGVMQNPRHLVRRRGQEARLRCSPMKGHSHVYWYRQLPEEGLKFMVYLQKENIIDESGMPKERFSAEFPKEGPSILRIQQVVRGDSAAYFCASSPSQGGFEKLFFGSGTQLSVL.

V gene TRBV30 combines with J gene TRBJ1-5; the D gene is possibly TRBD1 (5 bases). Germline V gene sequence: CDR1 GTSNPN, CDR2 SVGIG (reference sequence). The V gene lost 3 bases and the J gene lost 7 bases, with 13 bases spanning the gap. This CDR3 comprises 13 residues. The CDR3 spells CAWSQGGAQPQHF. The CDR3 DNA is TGTGCCTGGAGCCAGGGAGGGGCACAGCCCCAGCATTTT.

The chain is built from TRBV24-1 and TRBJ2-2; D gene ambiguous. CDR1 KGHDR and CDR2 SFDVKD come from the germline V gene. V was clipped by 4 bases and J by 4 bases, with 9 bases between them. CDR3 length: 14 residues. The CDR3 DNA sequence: TGTGCCACCAGTGACCCGGACCGCACCGGGGAGCTGTTTTTT. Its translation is CATSDPDRTGELFF.

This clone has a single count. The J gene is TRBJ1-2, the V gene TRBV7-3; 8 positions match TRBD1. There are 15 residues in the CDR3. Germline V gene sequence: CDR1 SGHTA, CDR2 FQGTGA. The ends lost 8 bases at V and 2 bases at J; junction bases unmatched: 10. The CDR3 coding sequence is TGTGCCAGCGCACTACAGGGGGAGTCCAACTATGGCTACACCTTC. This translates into CASALQGESNYGYTF.

The CDR3 nucleotides read TGTGCCAGCATCCCCCTAGGGGCCAACGTCCTGACTTTC. Its translation is CASIPLGANVLTF. V gene TRBV11-2 combines with J gene TRBJ2-6, with D unclear. V dropped 7 bases and J dropped 4 bases, with 8 bases sitting between them. Germline assignment: CDR1 SGHAT and CDR2 FQNNGV. The CDR3 loop spans 13 amino acids.

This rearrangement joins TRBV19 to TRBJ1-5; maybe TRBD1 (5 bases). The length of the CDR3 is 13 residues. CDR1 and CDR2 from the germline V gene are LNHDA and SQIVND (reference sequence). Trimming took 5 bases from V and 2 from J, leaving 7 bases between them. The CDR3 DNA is TGTGCCAGTAGTGGGACGGGCAATCAGCCCCAGCATTTT. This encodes CASSGTGNQPQHF.

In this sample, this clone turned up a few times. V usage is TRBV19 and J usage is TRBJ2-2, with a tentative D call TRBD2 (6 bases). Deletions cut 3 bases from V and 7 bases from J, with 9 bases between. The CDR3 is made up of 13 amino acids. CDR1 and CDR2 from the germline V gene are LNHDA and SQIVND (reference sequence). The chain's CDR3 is CASSIAGYGELFF. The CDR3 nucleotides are TGTGCCAGTAGTATCGCGGGGTACGGGGAGCTGTTTTTT.

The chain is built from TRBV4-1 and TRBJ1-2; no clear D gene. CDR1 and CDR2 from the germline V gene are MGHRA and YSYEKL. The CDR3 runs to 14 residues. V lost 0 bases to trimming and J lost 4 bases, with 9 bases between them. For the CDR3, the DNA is TGCGCCAGCAGCCAAGAGGGCAGCTTCTATGGCTACACCTTC. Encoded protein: CASSQEGSFYGYTF.

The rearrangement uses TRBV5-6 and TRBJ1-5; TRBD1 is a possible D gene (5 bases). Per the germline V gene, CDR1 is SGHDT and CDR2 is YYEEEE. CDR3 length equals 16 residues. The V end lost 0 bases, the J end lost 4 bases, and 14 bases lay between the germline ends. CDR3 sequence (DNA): TGTGCCAGCAGCTTGGCTGGGGGAGCCGGGAATCAGCCCCAGCATTTT. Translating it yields CASSLAGGAGNQPQHF.

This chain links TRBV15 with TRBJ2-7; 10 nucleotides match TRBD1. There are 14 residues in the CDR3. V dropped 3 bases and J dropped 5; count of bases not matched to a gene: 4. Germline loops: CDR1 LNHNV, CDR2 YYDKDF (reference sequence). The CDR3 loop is CATSRDRGWDEQYF. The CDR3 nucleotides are TGTGCCACCAGCAGGGACAGGGGGTGGGACGAGCAGTACTTC.

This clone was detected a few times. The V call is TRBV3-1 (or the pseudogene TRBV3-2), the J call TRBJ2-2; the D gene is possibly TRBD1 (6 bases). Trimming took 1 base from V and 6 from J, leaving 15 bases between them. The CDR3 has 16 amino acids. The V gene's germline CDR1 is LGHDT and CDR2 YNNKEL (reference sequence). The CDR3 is CASSQAINRAAGELFF. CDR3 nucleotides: TGTGCCAGCAGCCAAGCTATCAACAGGGCGGCCGGGGAGCTGTTTTTT.

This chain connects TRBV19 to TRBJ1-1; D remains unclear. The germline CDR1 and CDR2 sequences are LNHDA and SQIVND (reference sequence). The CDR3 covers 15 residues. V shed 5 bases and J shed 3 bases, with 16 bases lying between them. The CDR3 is CASSASKSRDTEAFF. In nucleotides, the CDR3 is TGTGCCAGTAGTGCTTCCAAGAGCCGGGACACTGAAGCTTTCTTT.

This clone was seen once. CDR3 sequence: CASPRERNRPEAFF. The DNA of the CDR3 is TGTGCCAGCCCTCGAGAACGGAATCGTCCAGAAGCTTTCTTT. This sequence joins TRBV2 and TRBJ1-1; D unresolved. Trimming left V 8 bases short and J 8 bases short, with 21 bases between. This CDR3 has 14 residues. The germline V gene encodes CDR1 SNHLY and CDR2 FYNNEI.

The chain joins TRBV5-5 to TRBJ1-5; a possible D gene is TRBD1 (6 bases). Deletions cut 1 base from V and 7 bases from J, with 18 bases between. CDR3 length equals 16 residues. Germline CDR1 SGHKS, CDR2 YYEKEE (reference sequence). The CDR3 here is CASSLWGGGREQPQHF. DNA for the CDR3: TGTGCCAGCAGCTTGTGGGGCGGGGGCAGGGAACAGCCCCAGCATTTT.

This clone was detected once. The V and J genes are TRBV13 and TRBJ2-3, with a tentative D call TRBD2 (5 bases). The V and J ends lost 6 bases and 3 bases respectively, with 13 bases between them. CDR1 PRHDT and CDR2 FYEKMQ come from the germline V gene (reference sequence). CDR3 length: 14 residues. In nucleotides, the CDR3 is TGTGCCAGCAGATTCGGCAGAGGGACAGATACGCAGTATTTT. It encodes CASRFGRGTDTQYF.

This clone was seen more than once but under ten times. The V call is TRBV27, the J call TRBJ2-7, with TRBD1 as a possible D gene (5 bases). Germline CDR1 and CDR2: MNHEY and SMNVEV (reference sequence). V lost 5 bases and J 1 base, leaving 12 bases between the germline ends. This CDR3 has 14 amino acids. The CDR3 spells CASSPQGVSYEQYF. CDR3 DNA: TGTGCCAGCAGTCCGCAGGGTGTATCCTACGAGCAGTACTTC.

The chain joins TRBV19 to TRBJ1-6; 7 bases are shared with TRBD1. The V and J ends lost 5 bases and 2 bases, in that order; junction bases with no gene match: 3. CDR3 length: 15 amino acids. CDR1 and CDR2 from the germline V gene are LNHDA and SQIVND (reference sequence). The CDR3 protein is CASSLDRAYNSPLHF. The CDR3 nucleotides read TGTGCCAGTAGTCTCGACAGGGCCTATAATTCACCCCTCCACTTT.

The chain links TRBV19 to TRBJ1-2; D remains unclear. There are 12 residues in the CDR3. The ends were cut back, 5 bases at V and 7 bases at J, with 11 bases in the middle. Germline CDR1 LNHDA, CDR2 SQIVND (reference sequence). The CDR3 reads CASSPKMGGYTF. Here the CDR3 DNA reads TGTGCCAGTAGTCCGAAGATGGGTGGCTACACCTTC.

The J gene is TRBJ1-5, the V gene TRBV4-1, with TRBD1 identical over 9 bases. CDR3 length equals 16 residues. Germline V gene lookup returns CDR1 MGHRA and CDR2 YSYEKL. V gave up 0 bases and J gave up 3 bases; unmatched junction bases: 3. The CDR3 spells CASSQDYRGLNQPQHF. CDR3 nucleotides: TGCGCCAGCAGCCAAGATTACAGGGGGCTCAATCAGCCCCAGCATTTT.

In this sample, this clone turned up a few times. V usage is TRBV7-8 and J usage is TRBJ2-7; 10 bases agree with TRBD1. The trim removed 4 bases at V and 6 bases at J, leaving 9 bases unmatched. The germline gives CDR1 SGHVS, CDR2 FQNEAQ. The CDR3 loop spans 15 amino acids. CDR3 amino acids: CASSSSRQGAGEQYF. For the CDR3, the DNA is TGTGCCAGCAGCTCCTCCCGACAGGGGGCGGGCGAGCAGTACTTC.